The 3 T cell receptor beta chains reported below all come from one sample, sequenced in a study of shared clonotypes between healthy human individuals. Profiling relied on immunoSEQ multiplex PCR, and the TCRdb table lists in-frame clones only, not all of them. This sample has over a million clones; approximately 97% occur once, and the top ten carry more than 0.9%. The sample comprised naive CD4+ T cells sorted from blood. Described subset: CD45RA+ positively selected. Source of these receptors: a man in his thirties or forties in good health.

The chain employs TRBV28 and TRBJ2-1; possibly TRBD1 for D (5 bases). CDR1 is MDHEN and CDR2 is SYDVKM in the germline V gene. The ends were cut back, 6 bases at V and 8 bases at J, with 20 bases in the middle. This CDR3 region has 15 residues. The CDR3 DNA sequence: TGTGCCAGCAGCACTGCTGGGGCTCCTACGGATGAGCAGTTCTTC. This translates into CASSTAGAPTDEQFF.

This chain uses TRBV6-5 with TRBJ2-7; no clear D. The ends were cut back, 5 bases at V and 1 base at J, with 12 bases in the middle. This CDR3 has 14 residues. Looked up from germline, CDR1 is MNHEY and CDR2 is SVGAGI. CDR3 in DNA: TGTGCCAGCAGTCCTTCTCTCCAGTCCTACGAGCAGTACTTC. Amino acid sequence: CASSPSLQSYEQYF.

The chain uses TRBV6-5 and TRBJ2-2; D is unresolved. CDR1 is MNHEY, CDR2 SVGAGI, per germline. Trimming shortened V by 6 bases and J by 5 bases, and 16 bases separated the two germline ends. The length of the CDR3 is 15 residues. The CDR3 nucleotides read TGTGCCAGCAGACTATCCGGACGGGTTACCGGGGAGCTGTTTTTT. As protein: CASRLSGRVTGELFF.